The 11 T cell receptor beta chains presented below share a single source sample, sequenced in a study of regulatory T cells in long-lasting Graves disease. Sequencing libraries for TCR beta were prepared with iRepertoire HTBI primers and Arm-PCR of CDR3 regions. TCRdb ran MiXCR on the multiplex PCR reads and lists one entry per CDR3 protein. The data contain about 380,000 distinct CDR3 sequences, roughly a sixth of them singletons. Time point reported: newly diagnosed GD, antithyroid drugs for less than 3 months. Scientists built the TCR library using RNA that was extracted from PBMCs. Sequencing was performed on peripheral blood mononuclear cells (PBMCs), taken at new diagnosis, from a patient treated with antithyroid drugs. The receptors were gathered from a female donor with Graves disease.

In its sample, this clonotype was seen a few times. The chain uses TRBV4-1 and TRBJ2-2, with 10 bases aligning to TRBD2. Germline V gene lookup returns CDR1 MGHRA and CDR2 YSYEKL. This CDR3 spans 17 amino acids. With 3 bases clipped from V and 4 bases from J, the junction kept 8 bases outside the gene matches. In DNA, the CDR3 is TGCGCCAGCAGCCAGCCTAGCGGGGGCGGTACCACCGGGGAGCTGTTTTTT. This codes for CASSQPSGGGTTGELFF.

The J gene is TRBJ1-5, the V gene TRBV7-3, with a possible D match to TRBD1 (5 bases). The ends were cut back, 3 bases at V and 3 bases at J, with 12 bases in the middle. The CDR3 is 15 residues long. Germline V CDR1 and CDR2: SGHTA, FQGTGA. In nucleotides, the CDR3 is TGTGCCAGCAGCTTCCTGGGGCAAGTCAATCAGCCCCAGCATTTT. Protein sequence: CASSFLGQVNQPQHF.

This clonotype was seen ten or more times. The V and J genes are TRBV7-6 and TRBJ2-1; no clear D gene. V lost 2 bases and J lost 2, with 13 bases in between. The CDR3 totals 16 residues. Germline V lookup: CDR1 SGHVS, CDR2 FNYEAQ. The CDR3 reads CASSLRSLDAYNEQFF. The CDR3 DNA reads as TGTGCCAGCAGCTTACGGTCCCTAGACGCCTACAATGAGCAGTTCTTC.

J is TRBJ1-1 and V is TRBV12-3 or TRBV12-4, with a tentative D call TRBD1 (6 bases). The ends were cut back, 6 bases at V and 4 bases at J, with 9 bases in the middle. CDR3 length equals 12 residues. CDR3 region: CASSSGVTEAFF. The DNA of the CDR3 is TGTGCCAGCAGCTCAGGGGTCACTGAAGCTTTCTTT.

The chain combines TRBV12-3 or TRBV12-4 with TRBJ1-6, with 8 bases that match TRBD1. The CDR3 has 17 amino acids. Trimming cost V 5 bases and J 7 bases; bases outside gene matches: 13. CDR3 loop: CASSPDRVGRSNSPLHF. CDR3 coding DNA: TGTGCCAGCAGTCCGGACAGGGTGGGAAGGTCCAATTCACCCCTCCACTTT.

This clonotype appeared a few times. This clone may be a read error of a much larger clone one base away. The rearrangement uses TRBV7-3 and TRBJ1-2; 7 nucleotides match TRBD1. The junction had 8 bases not matched to a gene; V was cut back by 5 bases and J by 2 bases. The CDR3 runs to 15 residues. The V gene's germline CDR1 is SGHTA and CDR2 FQGTGA. The CDR3 protein is CASSHPGQPNYGYTF. CDR3 DNA: TGTGCCAGCAGCCACCCGGGACAGCCAAACTATGGCTACACCTTC.

This clonotype was observed at least ten times. This rearrangement joins TRBV2 to TRBJ1-3; D remains ambiguous. The CDR3 sequence is 15 residues long. Trimming removed 7 bases from V and 0 bases from J, with 13 bases in between. The germline V gene encodes CDR1 SNHLY and CDR2 FYNNEI. The CDR3 DNA sequence: TGTGCCAGCAATGCGGACGGCCACTCTGGAAACACCATATATTTT. Translation gives CASNADGHSGNTIYF.

The rearrangement joins TRBV28 to TRBJ2-4; the D gene could be TRBD1 or TRBD2 (5 bases each). The V and J ends lost 0 bases and 4 bases respectively, with 10 bases between them. CDR1 and CDR2 (germline): MDHEN, SYDVKM. The CDR3 length is 15 residues. The CDR3 region is CASSLWGDVKNIQYF. CDR3 bases: TGTGCCAGCAGTTTATGGGGGGATGTGAAAAACATTCAGTACTTC.

This clonotype was recorded many times. The CDR3 sequence is CSARDNRGQHQPQHF. In DNA, the CDR3 is TGCAGTGCTAGAGATAACAGGGGGCAGCATCAGCCCCAGCATTTT. The chain is built from TRBV20-1 and TRBJ1-5, with 9 nucleotides matching TRBD1. From germline, CDR1 is DFQATT and CDR2 SNEGSKA (reference sequence). V was pared by 0 bases and J by 5 bases, with 5 bases of the junction left unmatched. The CDR3 consists of 15 residues.

In its sample, this clonotype was seen many times. This sequence joins TRBV9 and TRBJ1-1; D gene unclear. The CDR3 sequence is 14 residues long. The V gene lost 0 bases and the J gene lost 6 bases, with 12 bases spanning the gap. Germline CDR1 and CDR2: SGDLS and YYNGEE. The CDR3 sequence: CASSVETIPSEAFF. The DNA for the CDR3 is TGTGCCAGCAGCGTAGAAACGATCCCCTCTGAAGCTTTCTTT.

This clonotype was recorded at least ten times. The J gene is TRBJ1-4, the V gene TRBV5-1; 9 nucleotides match TRBD1. V shed 7 bases, J shed 3 bases, and the junction held 16 bases outside the gene matches. CDR3 length: 18 residues. Germline CDR1 reads SGHRS; CDR2 reads YFSETQ. CDR3: CASSRTPTGGAANEKLFF. In DNA form, the CDR3 reads TGCGCCAGCTCCCGGACACCTACAGGGGGCGCGGCTAATGAAAAACTGTTTTTT.